The rows below give T cell receptor beta chains drawn from one sample of a study of T cells in Graves' hyperthyroidism and ophthalmopathy. Each CDR3 protein is one row after TCRdb ran MiXCR on the multiplex PCR reads. The table has 250,000 to 300,000 distinct CDR3 sequences, 15% to 20% seen once. Sample: blood. Every receptor here comes from a man aged 45-60 years with Graves' ophthalmopathy. CDR3s include the opening cysteine and the closing phenylalanine or tryptophan.

J gene | V gene | CDR3 length | CDR3 protein
TRBJ2-5 | TRBV9 | 15 | CASSVASSGSETQYF
TRBJ2-1 | TRBV7-8 | 17 | CASSSTGWTSGGNEQFF
TRBJ2-7 | TRBV12-3/TRBV12-4 | 15 | CASSRREGPSDEQYF
TRBJ1-6 | TRBV5-4 | 15 | CASSPSLGPNSLLHF
TRBJ1-5 | TRBV6-1 | 13 | CASSRRGNQPQHF
TRBJ2-2 | TRBV4-2 | 16 | CASSQGTSTNTGELFF
TRBJ2-7 | TRBV20-1 | 14 | CSASRSGTGYEQYF
TRBJ1-2 | TRBV29-1 | 15 | CSVEDLAGLNYGYTF
TRBJ1-1 | TRBV15 | 13 | CATSSGHHTEAFF
TRBJ1-1 | TRBV24-1 | 16 | CANKPPPDPPNTEAFF
TRBJ2-3 | TRBV24-1 | 17 | CATSEVGLAGVGDTQYF
TRBJ2-2 | TRBV5-5 | 17 | CASSLGLAGGGGGELFF
TRBJ2-5 | TRBV6-1 | 18 | CASSEAFGTSGLQETQYF
TRBJ1-1 | TRBV28 | 14 | CASSTPDSETEAFF
TRBJ1-2 | TRBV10-3 | 16 | CAISESPGLQGYGYTF
TRBJ2-7 | TRBV7-8 | 17 | CASSSGTSGFFDYEQYF
TRBJ2-2 | TRBV11-2 | 16 | CASSTHRGGSTGELFF
TRBJ2-7 | TRBV4-1 | 18 | CASSQGLAGLASSYEQYF
TRBJ2-3 | TRBV9 | 14 | CASSVAPSEDTQYF
TRBJ2-2 | TRBV10-3 | 15 | CAISTNRGNTGELFF
TRBJ2-3 | TRBV3-1 | 11 | CASAATDTQYF
TRBJ1-5 | TRBV20-1 | 12 | CSARDPSRPQHF
TRBJ2-1 | TRBV6-5 | 15 | CASSYQGLAGEGQFF
TRBJ1-4 | TRBV28 | 14 | CAISQGATNEKLFF
TRBJ1-2 | TRBV30 | 14 | CAWSEGDRVYGYTF
TRBJ2-7 | TRBV2 | 12 | CASMGSTREQYF
TRBJ2-1 | TRBV13 | 15 | CASSRDGLSYNEQFF
TRBJ1-5 | TRBV20-1 | 14 | CSAKLTSRNQPQHF
TRBJ2-7 | TRBV20-1 | 19 | CSAAGVGSAGVDWSYEQYF
TRBJ2-2 | TRBV6-8 | 15 | CASTRRGSNTGELFF
TRBJ2-1 | TRBV10-3 | 15 | CAIRPGAGRGTEQFF
TRBJ1-1 | TRBV9 | 14 | CASSVQIQGTEAFF